The rows below give T cell receptor beta chains drawn from one sample of a study of T cells in Graves' hyperthyroidism and ophthalmopathy. TCRdb used MiXCR to reprocess the multiplex PCR reads, holding one entry per CDR3 protein. The data show about 600,000 distinct CDR3 sequences, with 14% seen just once and approximately 6.4% held by the top ten. The sequenced sample consisted of blood. The receptors derive from a woman between 18 and 29 years old with Graves' ophthalmopathy. The CDR3 runs from the conserved cysteine through the conserved F or W. The order of the fields is D gene, J gene, clone size, V gene, CDR3 DNA, CDR3 protein. A D gene is named only where the DNA matches it firmly. A clone size is listed for some rows: how often the clone was seen (once, few, many), or a class if it is expanded.

TRBD2 TRBJ2-1 many TRBV20-1 TGCAGTGCTACTACTAGCGGGCCCTACAATGAGCAGTTCTTC CSATTSGPYNEQFF
. TRBJ2-7 . TRBV6-5 TGTGCCAGCAGTTACTACAGGGAGCTGTACGAGCAGTACTTC CASSYYRELYEQYF
. TRBJ1-2 many TRBV6-5 TGTGCCAGCAGTTACTCGGGGGGCCCTGATGGCTACACCTTC CASSYSGGPDGYTF
TRBD2 TRBJ2-1 few TRBV6-1 TGTGCCAGCAGACGGGGAGGGCCGCACAATGAGCAGTTCTTC CASRRGGPHNEQFF
. TRBJ1-2 many TRBV19 TGTGCCAGTAGCCAGGGACCGAGTACCATCTATGGCTACACCTTC CASSQGPSTIYGYTF
TRBD1 TRBJ2-7 many TRBV7-9 TGTGCCAGCAGCCCGCCGGACAGGGACCATTACGAGCAGTACTTC CASSPPDRDHYEQYF
. TRBJ1-1 . TRBV4-3 TGCGCCAGCAGCCAAGATGGGGGGATGATGAACACTGAAGCTTTCTTT CASSQDGGMMNTEAFF
TRBD2 TRBJ2-2 few TRBV7-3 TGTGCCAGCACCCTGGGGCTAGCGGACACCGGGGAGCTGTTTTTT CASTLGLADTGELFF
. TRBJ1-2 many TRBV30 TGTGCCTGGATCAAGGGCGAAGTATACTATGGCTACACCTTC CAWIKGEVYYGYTF
TRBD2 TRBJ2-1 many TRBV12-5 TGTGCTAGTGGTTTGGTACTAACTAGCGGGAGCAATGAGCAGTTCTTC CASGLVLTSGSNEQFF
TRBD1 TRBJ1-6 many TRBV3-1 TGTGCCAGCAGCCAAGAAGGACAGGGAAATAATTCACCCCTCCACTTT CASSQEGQGNNSPLHF
TRBD1 TRBJ2-7 many TRBV9 TGTGCCAGCGCGGGCGCCCCAGGACAGGGGACCTACGAGCAGTACTTC CASAGAPGQGTYEQYF
. TRBJ1-1 . TRBV19 TGTGCCAGTGGGCCAGGGGAGAGGAACACTGAAGCTTTCTTT CASGPGERNTEAFF
. TRBJ1-5 . TRBV19 TGTGCCAGTAGTCCCACGGTCGGGGATCAGCCCCAGCATTTT CASSPTVGDQPQHF
. TRBJ2-7 . TRBV13 TGTGCCAGCAGCTTAGCTTTGAGGGCGGGTAACTACGAGCAGTACTTC CASSLALRAGNYEQYF
. TRBJ1-2 many TRBV13 TGTGCCAGCAGCTTAAAGGGGCAGGACTATGGCTACACCTTC CASSLKGQDYGYTF
TRBD2 TRBJ2-7 many TRBV2 TGTGCCAGCAGTTATACTAGCGGGAGGGCCCGCCCCCCTACCGAGCAGTACTTC CASSYTSGRARPPTEQYF
. TRBJ1-1 many TRBV12-3/TRBV12-4 TGTGCCAGCAGCATGGGAGGGAACACTGAAGCTTTCTTT CASSMGGNTEAFF
TRBD1 TRBJ2-3 many TRBV7-2 TGTGCCAGCAGCTTCACAGGGGGCGCCGGAGATACGCAGTATTTT CASSFTGGAGDTQYF
. TRBJ1-2 few TRBV12-3/TRBV12-4 TGTGCCAGCAGCCCTAATAACCGGGCCTTCTATGGCTACACCTTC CASSPNNRAFYGYTF
TRBD1 TRBJ2-7 . TRBV28 TGTGCCAGCAGTGCCATTGGACAGGGAGACTACGAGCAGTACTTC CASSAIGQGDYEQYF
TRBD1 TRBJ2-3 many TRBV28 TGTGCCAGCAGTTTATTTCCGATGGCGGGACAGGGGGCCCTGTCTGTAACAGATACGCAGTATTTT CASSLFPMAGQGALSVTDTQYF
TRBD2 TRBJ2-3 . TRBV19 TGTGCCAGTAGTATTCCCAGCGGGAGTTCTCCCATGGGGGCAGATACGCAGTATTTT CASSIPSGSSPMGADTQYF
. TRBJ2-2 many TRBV28 TGTGCCAGCAGTTTAGGGGGTCCCGGGGAGCTGTTTTTT CASSLGGPGELFF
TRBD2 TRBJ2-7 many TRBV6-2/TRBV6-3 TGTGCCAGCAGTCCCGGGACTAGCGGGAGGGCCAGGAACTACGAGCAGTACTTC CASSPGTSGRARNYEQYF
TRBD2 TRBJ2-7 few TRBV9 TGTGCCAGCTCACACCTCTTGAGACAGGATAGCGGGAGCTCCTACGAGCAGTACTTC CASSHLLRQDSGSSYEQYF
. TRBJ2-7 many TRBV7-2 TGTGCCAGCAGCCCATCAACGGCCTACGAGCAGTACTTC CASSPSTAYEQYF
TRBD2 TRBJ2-1 . TRBV9 TGTGCCAGCAGCCTCTCAAGACGGGAGCGGGAGGGCCTCAATGAGCAGTTCTTC CASSLSRREREGLNEQFF